The sequence of this TCR beta chain was determined in a study of blood T cell repertoires in COVID-19. Germline-derived CDR1 and CDR2 are SGHDT and YYEEEE. With V trimmed by 3 bases and J by 9 bases, 11 bases remained unmatched. CDR3 length equals 15 residues. Here immunoSEQ multiplex PCR was the method, and the copy in TCRdb shows in-frame clones only, minus some. The sample holds roughly 120,000 clones; more than 70% are singletons and the top ten take approximately 5.1%. Recruited during active infection, patients (from Seattle) were subsequently followed longitudinally. This sequence joins TRBV5-6 and TRBJ2-1, with 8 bases aligning to TRBD1. The TCR originated in a woman aged 55 to 70 with COVID-19, enrolled during active disease. Sample: peripheral blood. The CDR3 region is CASSYWTGFDFEQFF. CDR3 DNA sequence: TGTGCCAGCAGCTACTGGACAGGGTTTGACTTTGAGCAGTTCTTC.